This TCR beta chain was identified in a study of cytotoxic CD8 clonotypes in ibrutinib-treated CLL. Sequencing was performed with immunoSEQ multiplex PCR; in TCRdb, only in-frame clones are kept and a portion is missing. The sample records over 140,000 clones, around 81% being singletons. The germline V gene encodes CDR1 SEHNR and CDR2 FQNEAQ (reference sequence). With V trimmed by 5 bases and J by 3 bases, 2 bases remained unmatched. There are 14 residues in the CDR3. This receptor was taken from a human donor with chronic lymphocytic leukemia. Sequencing used PBMCs, obtained after 36 months of ibrutinib treatment. The genes are TRBV7-9 and TRBJ2-2, with 8 bases fitting TRBD2. Here the CDR3 DNA reads TGTGCCAGCAGCAGTAGCGGGGACACCGGGGAGCTGTTTTTT. Translated: CASSSSGDTGELFF.